This is a list of T cell receptor beta chains from one sample in a study of T cell responses to AZD1222 COVID-19 vaccine. Profiling relied on immunoSEQ multiplex PCR, and the TCRdb table lists in-frame clones only, not all of them. The profile shows 150,000 to 250,000 clones, roughly 92% of them singletons. Sequenced here: peripheral blood, sampled 28 days after the second AZD1222 dose. The source of these receptors is an adult who received the AZD1222 COVID-19 vaccine. The CDR3 runs from the conserved cysteine through the conserved F or W. A D gene is named only where the DNA matches it firmly. Clone size is stated in some rows and not others, as once, few, many or a class when expanded.

clone size | J gene | D gene | V gene | CDR3 protein | CDR3 DNA
- | TRBJ1-1 | TRBD1 | TRBV5-1 | CASSLGQDARDTEAFF | TGCGCCAGCAGCCTGGGACAGGATGCTAGGGACACTGAAGCTTTCTTT
- | TRBJ1-1 | - | TRBV2 | CASSEQGMNTEAFF | TGTGCCAGCAGTGAGCAGGGGATGAACACTGAAGCTTTCTTT
- | TRBJ2-7 | - | TRBV12-5 | CASGLRQPYEQYF | TGTGCTAGTGGTTTGAGGCAGCCATACGAGCAGTACTTC
- | TRBJ2-1 | - | TRBV14 | CASRGESYNEQFF | TGTGCCAGCAGGGGAGAATCCTACAATGAGCAGTTCTTC
- | TRBJ2-7 | TRBD1 | TRBV15 | CATSRETDRAIKYEQYF | TGTGCCACCAGCAGAGAGACGGACAGGGCAATAAAGTACGAGCAGTACTTC
- | TRBJ1-2 | - | TRBV12-3/TRBV12-4 | CASSSQGSYGYTF | TGTGCCAGCAGCTCACAGGGTAGCTATGGCTACACCTTC
- | TRBJ2-7 | TRBD1 | TRBV18 | CASSPSLTGVEEQYF | TGTGCCAGCTCACCCTCCCTGACAGGGGTAGAAGAGCAGTACTTC
- | TRBJ2-2 | - | TRBV3-1/TRBV3-2 | CASSTINRVAGELFF | TGTGCCAGCAGCACGATTAACAGGGTTGCCGGGGAGCTGTTTTTT
- | TRBJ2-7 | TRBD2 | TRBV10-2 | CASRAGLAGGFRYEQYF | TGCGCCAGCAGGGCCGGACTAGCGGGGGGTTTCCGGTACGAGCAGTACTTC
- | TRBJ2-5 | - | TRBV12-3/TRBV12-4 | CASSPGTVTQYF | TGTGCCAGCAGTCCCGGGACCGTGACCCAGTACTTC
- | TRBJ2-3 | - | TRBV5-1 | CASRPGQSTDTQYF | TGCGCCAGCAGGCCGGGACAAAGCACAGATACGCAGTATTTT
- | TRBJ2-2 | - | TRBV4-2 | CASSQDWLALTGELFF | TGTGCCAGCAGCCAAGATTGGCTAGCGCTGACCGGGGAGCTGTTTTTT
- | TRBJ2-2 | - | TRBV9 | CASSVGRRELFF | TGTGCCAGCAGCGTAGGGCGTCGGGAGCTGTTTTTT
- | TRBJ2-5 | TRBD2 | TRBV5-4 | CASSPTGGDGETQYF | TGTGCCAGCAGCCCGACGGGGGGGGATGGAGAGACCCAGTACTTC
- | TRBJ1-6 | - | TRBV19 | CASSPGRTNSPLHF | TGTGCCAGTAGTCCCGGACGGACTAATTCACCCCTCCACTTT
- | TRBJ1-6 | TRBD1 | TRBV7-2 | CASGRTGGPVAKPLHF | TGTGCCAGCGGACGGACAGGGGGGCCCGTGGCGAAACCCCTCCACTTT
- | TRBJ1-6 | TRBD1 | TRBV5-5 | CASGKQGDTYNSPLHF | TGTGCCAGCGGAAAACAGGGGGACACCTATAATTCACCCCTCCACTTT
- | TRBJ2-7 | TRBD1 | TRBV12-5 | CASGSGQGIYEQYF | TGTGCTAGTGGTTCGGGACAGGGGATATACGAGCAGTACTTC
- | TRBJ2-3 | - | TRBV5-1 | CASSFLGMGTDTQYF | TGCGCCAGCAGCTTCCTGGGGATGGGCACAGATACGCAGTATTTT
- | TRBJ1-1 | TRBD1 | TRBV10-3 | CAIKRDRGLGGTEAFF | TGTGCCATCAAGCGGGACAGGGGGCTCGGGGGAACTGAAGCTTTCTTT
- | TRBJ2-7 | - | TRBV27 | CASSYLAGSYEQYF | TGTGCCAGCAGTTACCTGGCCGGCTCCTACGAGCAGTACTTC
- | TRBJ1-1 | - | TRBV4-1 | CASSQVVNTEAFF | TGCGCCAGCAGCCAAGTGGTGAACACTGAAGCTTTCTTT
- | TRBJ1-4 | - | TRBV27 | CASKPRVHNEKLFF | TGTGCCAGCAAGCCCCGTGTCCATAATGAAAAACTGTTTTTT
- | TRBJ2-5 | TRBD1 | TRBV2 | CASITTGVKETQYF | TGTGCCAGCATCACGACAGGGGTAAAAGAGACCCAGTACTTC
- | TRBJ2-3 | TRBD2 | TRBV4-1 | CASSHLGLAGEDTQYF | TGCGCCAGCAGCCATCTGGGACTAGCGGGGGAAGATACGCAGTATTTT
- | TRBJ1-2 | TRBD1 | TRBV5-5 | CASSRIQGDYGYTF | TGTGCCAGCAGCCGTATCCAGGGGGATTATGGCTACACCTTC
- | TRBJ1-3 | - | TRBV2 | CASNRDSGNTIYF | TGTGCCAGTAACAGGGACTCTGGAAACACCATATATTTT
- | TRBJ1-1 | TRBD1 | TRBV19 | CASSRLGTGREAFF | TGTGCCAGTAGTAGGCTAGGGACAGGGAGAGAAGCTTTCTTT
- | TRBJ2-6 | - | TRBV7-2 | CASSPQSGANVLTF | TGTGCCAGCAGCCCGCAGTCTGGGGCCAACGTCCTGACTTTC
few | TRBJ1-1 | - | TRBV11-1 | CASSRSRNTEAFF | TGTGCCAGCAGCCGATCAAGGAACACTGAAGCTTTCTTT
- | TRBJ1-5 | - | TRBV10-3 | CAISESEGSNQPQHF | TGTGCCATCAGTGAGTCTGAAGGGAGCAATCAGCCCCAGCATTTT
- | TRBJ1-4 | - | TRBV4-2 | CASSPRSGGTNEKLFF | TGTGCCAGCAGCCCCCGCTCAGGAGGAACTAATGAAAAACTGTTTTTT
- | TRBJ2-3 | - | TRBV24-1 | CATSDPPVDTQYF | TGTGCCACCAGTGATCCCCCGGTGGATACGCAGTATTTT
- | TRBJ1-2 | TRBD1 | TRBV19 | CASRLGGTANYGYTF | TGTGCCAGTAGACTAGGGGGCACAGCTAACTATGGCTACACCTTC
few | TRBJ1-2 | - | TRBV25-1 | CASSDPTGIGYGYTF | TGTGCCAGCAGTGACCCTACAGGGATAGGCTATGGCTACACCTTC
- | TRBJ1-1 | - | TRBV5-6 | CASSLTGRGTEAFF | TGTGCCAGCAGCTTGACAGGGAGGGGCACTGAAGCTTTCTTT
- | TRBJ1-5 | - | TRBV7-6 | CASSPRAGEPQHF | TGTGCCAGCAGCCCGCGGGCAGGGGAGCCCCAGCATTTT
- | TRBJ1-1 | TRBD1 | TRBV3-1/TRBV3-2 | CASSLRQGVAFF | TGTGCCAGCAGCCTCAGACAGGGCGTCGCTTTCTTT
- | TRBJ1-2 | - | TRBV10-3 | CAISESVRGYTF | TGTGCCATCAGTGAGTCAGTCAGGGGCTACACCTTC
- | TRBJ1-6 | - | TRBV27 | CASSLWGPDSSFSPLHF | TGTGCCAGCAGTTTATGGGGGCCGGACAGCTCATTCTCACCCCTCCACTTT
- | TRBJ2-1 | TRBD2 | TRBV24-1 | CATSDLSSGGTEQFF | TGTGCCACCAGTGATTTGAGCAGCGGGGGGACTGAGCAGTTCTTC
once | TRBJ1-2 | - | TRBV6-2/TRBV6-3 | CASSYPSRAAYGYTF | TGTGCCAGCAGTTACCCCAGCAGGGCTGCCTATGGCTACACCTTC
- | TRBJ2-7 | - | TRBV6-2/TRBV6-3 | CASSTGAGKPGF | TGTGCCAGCAGTACGGGGGCGGGTAAACCCGGCTTC
once | TRBJ1-5 | - | TRBV6-5 | CASFGPQLGQPQHF | TGTGCCAGCTTTGGACCCCAGCTAGGTCAGCCCCAGCATTTT
- | TRBJ1-6 | - | TRBV11-2 | CASSLGTEQGTYNSPLHF | TGTGCCAGCAGCTTAGGGACCGAACAGGGTACCTATAATTCACCCCTCCACTTT
- | TRBJ1-1 | - | TRBV19 | CASSITPYMNTEAFF | TGTGCCAGTAGTATTACACCTTACATGAACACTGAAGCTTTCTTT
once | TRBJ1-3 | - | TRBV4-1 | CASSQDAGPGNTIYF | TGCGCCAGCAGCCAAGACGCAGGGCCCGGAAACACCATATATTTT